The clone carrying this T cell receptor (beta chain) has a count of ten or more. This sample was taken from a study of T cells after yellow fever vaccination. The CDR3 has 12 residues. Per germline, CDR1 LNHDA and CDR2 SQIVND (reference sequence). Trimming took off 4 bases at V and 5 bases at J, with 5 bases between the two ends. From the 5' RACE reads, TCRdb called clonotypes with MiXCR, one entry per CDR3 protein. The table includes 10,000 or so distinct CDR3 sequences, under 6% detected once. This clonotype originated in a man between 25 and 39 years old who received the YFV17D yellow fever vaccine. Sample: PBMCs, either bulk or a sorted T-cell subset (CD4+, CD8+, memory, or dextramer-sorted; not recorded which), taken on the day of the yellow fever booster vaccination. The chain employs TRBV19 and TRBJ1-4; D not resolved. The CDR3: CASSNRNEKLFF. The CDR3 DNA reads TGTGCCAGTAGTAACCGGAATGAAAAACTGTTTTTT. The full variable domain, rest sourced from reference TRBV19 and TRBJ1-4, is DGGITQSPKYLFRKEGQNVTLSCEQNLNHDAMYWYRQDPGQGLRLIYYSQIVNDFQKGDIAEGYSVSREKKESFPLTVTSAQKNPTAFYLCASSNRNEKLFFGSGTQLSVL.